The 23 T cell receptor beta chains reported below all come from one sample, sequenced in a study of blood T cell repertoires in COVID-19. Sequencing used immunoSEQ multiplex PCR; TCRdb keeps in-frame clones, though not all of them. This sample has roughly 280,000 clones, with under 90% found just once. Sequenced sample: PBMCs or T cells enriched from blood (not recorded which). The receptors were gathered from a woman aged 60-75 years who had recovered from COVID-19.

The chain uses TRBV28 and TRBJ2-7, with 10 bases matching TRBD2. Germline CDR1 reads MDHEN; CDR2 reads SYDVKM. Unmatched junction bases numbered 11, after V lost 2 bases and J lost 4 bases. This CDR3 region has 17 residues. CDR3 bases: TGTGCCAGCAGTTTACCTCAGACTAGCGGGTGGAGATACGAGCAGTACTTC. Its protein product is CASSLPQTSGWRYEQYF. Full variable domain (remainder filled in from reference TRBV28 and TRBJ2-7): DVKVTQSSRYLVKRTGEKVFLECVQDMDHENMFWYRQDPGLGLRLIYFSYDVKMKEKGDIPEGYSVSREKKERFSLILESASTNQTSMYLCASSLPQTSGWRYEQYFGPGTRLTVT.

The chain has TRBV6-5 and TRBJ2-7; the D gene is possibly TRBD2 (5 bases). The CDR3 contains 14 residues. CDR1 is MNHEY and CDR2 is SVGAGI in the germline V gene. Trimming removed 7 bases at V and 5 bases at J, with 18 bases between. The CDR3 region has the DNA TGTGCCAGCACTCCGGGATCGACCCCCCACGAGCAGTACTTC. It codes for CASTPGSTPHEQYF.

This chain joins TRBV7-8 and TRBJ2-5; 7 nucleotides align to TRBD2. The CDR3 loop spans 15 amino acids. J gave up 0 bases and V 0 bases, and 1 base lay outside the gene matches. The germline gives CDR1 SGHVS, CDR2 FQNEAQ. This CDR3 reads CASSLAGGYQETQYF. DNA of the CDR3: TGTGCCAGCAGCTTAGCGGGGGGGTACCAAGAGACCCAGTACTTC.

The rearrangement uses TRBV5-1 and TRBJ2-2, with D perhaps TRBD2 (7 bases). V lost 4 bases and J lost 4, with 17 bases in between. Germline values: CDR1 SGHRS, CDR2 YFSETQ. This CDR3 region has 16 residues. The CDR3 DNA sequence: TGCGCCAGCAGCCCTAACGCGGGGGCAGGCACCGGGGAGCTGTTTTTT. Protein: CASSPNAGAGTGELFF.

The chain employs TRBV5-4 and TRBJ2-2; 11 bases line up with TRBD2. V lost 4 bases, J lost 5 bases, and 10 bases stayed unmatched. Germline V CDR1 and CDR2: SGHNT, YYREEE (reference sequence). CDR3 length: 17 amino acids. This chain's CDR3 is CASSPGPLAGGTGELFF. The CDR3 region has the DNA TGTGCCAGCAGCCCCGGGCCCCTAGCGGGAGGTACCGGGGAGCTGTTTTTT.

V and J are TRBV7-6 and TRBJ2-5; D not resolved. V was trimmed by 4 bases and J by 7 bases, leaving 13 bases between them. CDR3 length: 13 amino acids. Germline CDR1 and CDR2: SGHVS and FNYEAQ. The CDR3 reads CASSSVERGTQYF. The DNA of the CDR3 is TGTGCCAGCAGCTCAGTCGAACGCGGGACCCAGTACTTC.

The chain couples TRBV9 to TRBJ1-3, with a weak D call TRBD1 (6 bases). The V gene lost 3 bases and the J gene lost 0 bases, with 10 bases spanning the gap. Germline-derived CDR1 and CDR2 are SGDLS and YYNGEE. The CDR3 is 15 residues long. The CDR3 nucleotides read TGTGCCAGCAGCGATCAGGGGACCTCTGGAAACACCATATATTTT. The encoded protein is CASSDQGTSGNTIYF.

CDR3 DNA sequence: TGTGCCAGCAGTTACTCGGGGGGGCTCGGCACTGAAGCTTTCTTT. Residues: CASSYSGGLGTEAFF. This chain uses TRBV6-5 with TRBJ1-1, with a tentative D call TRBD1 (6 bases). The germline V gene has CDR1 MNHEY and CDR2 SVGAGI. Trimming cost V 0 bases and J 4 bases, with 12 bases left between them. The CDR3 is made up of 15 amino acids.

The J gene is TRBJ1-1, the V gene TRBV5-1, with unresolved D. Per the germline V gene, CDR1 is SGHRS and CDR2 is YFSETQ. The CDR3 length is 15 residues. The ends were cut back, 0 bases at V and 1 base at J, with 10 bases in the middle. The CDR3 DNA sequence: TGCGCCAGCAGCTTGGCCGGGGTTGGGAACACTGAAGCTTTCTTT. Protein: CASSLAGVGNTEAFF. The full variable domain, with the rest looked up from reference TRBV5-1 and TRBJ1-1, is KAGVTQTPRYLIKTRGQQVTLSCSPISGHRSVSWYQQTPGQGLQFLFEYFSETQRNKGNFPGRFSGRQFSNSRSEMNVSTLELGDSALYLCASSLAGVGNTEAFFGQGTRLTVV.

V gene TRBV2 combines with J gene TRBJ2-1; 10 bases match TRBD1. Per the germline V gene, CDR1 is SNHLY and CDR2 is FYNNEI. The V segment lost 7 bases and the J segment 8 bases; nucleotides outside the gene matches: 5. The CDR3 runs to 13 residues. CDR3 sequence (DNA): TGTGCCAGCATGGGACAGGGGTTGGATGAGCAGTTCTTC. Residues: CASMGQGLDEQFF. The full variable domain, its missing parts supplied by reference TRBV2 and TRBJ2-1, is EPEVTQTPSHQVTQMGQEVILRCVPISNHLYFYWYRQILGQKVEFLVSFYNNEISEKSEIFDDQFSVERPDGSNFTLKIRSTKLEDSAMYFCASMGQGLDEQFFGPGTRLTVL.

The chain is built from TRBV28 and TRBJ1-4, with 12 bases aligning to TRBD1. This CDR3 has 18 residues. Germline V gives CDR1 MDHEN, CDR2 SYDVKM. Trimming removed 4 bases from V and 5 bases from J; junction bases left unmatched: 11. CDR3 DNA sequence: TGTGCCAGCAGTTCGATAGGGACAGGGGGCGGTCGAAATGAAAAACTGTTTTTT. Amino acids: CASSSIGTGGGRNEKLFF.

This clone was detected a few times. The chain couples TRBV13 to TRBJ2-7; TRBD1 agrees at 10 bases. The CDR3 covers 15 residues. Germline assignment: CDR1 PRHDT and CDR2 FYEKMQ (reference sequence). With 5 bases clipped from V and 5 bases from J, the junction kept 9 bases outside the gene matches. The DNA for the CDR3 is TGTGCCAGCAGCCCGGGGACAGGGGTGAACCACGAGCAGTACTTC. It codes for CASSPGTGVNHEQYF. Together with reference TRBV13 and TRBJ2-7, the CDR3 gives the full variable domain: AAGVIQSPRHLIKEKRETATLKCYPIPRHDTVYWYQQGPGQDPQFLISFYEKMQSDKGSIPDRFSAQQFSDYHSELNMSSLELGDSALYFCASSPGTGVNHEQYFGPGTRLTVT.

This clone has just one count. The chain carries TRBV5-1 and TRBJ1-4; D possibly corresponds to TRBD1 (5 bases). CDR3 length: 16 residues. Germline V lookup: CDR1 SGHRS, CDR2 YFSETQ. V lost 4 bases and J 0 bases, leaving 13 bases between the germline ends. DNA for the CDR3: TGCGCCAGCAGCCTCCGTGGGGCCGCAACTAATGAAAAACTGTTTTTT. Its protein is CASSLRGAATNEKLFF. Supplemented by reference TRBV5-1 and TRBJ1-4, the full variable domain reads KAGVTQTPRYLIKTRGQQVTLSCSPISGHRSVSWYQQTPGQGLQFLFEYFSETQRNKGNFPGRFSGRQFSNSRSEMNVSTLELGDSALYLCASSLRGAATNEKLFFGSGTQLSVL.

CDR3 in DNA: TGCGCCAGCAGCTTCTACGGGGACGAGCAGTACTTC. The encoded protein is CASSFYGDEQYF. This chain uses TRBV5-1 with TRBJ2-7; possibly TRBD2 for D (5 bases). Germline V gives CDR1 SGHRS, CDR2 YFSETQ. Trimming cost V 2 bases and J 5 bases, with 8 bases left between them. The CDR3 length is 12 residues.

This clone has only one observation. The chain has TRBV4-1 and TRBJ1-4; D is possibly TRBD1 (6 bases). Germline V lookup: CDR1 MGHRA, CDR2 YSYEKL. V shed 3 bases and J shed 6 bases, with 23 bases lying between them. This CDR3 has 18 residues. The CDR3 DNA sequence: TGCGCCAGCAGCCACTCAAGCCCCACACAGGGTGTGGATGAAAAACTGTTTTTT. Translation: CASSHSSPTQGVDEKLFF.

The V call is TRBV28, the J call TRBJ1-6, with D perhaps TRBD1 (5 bases). This CDR3 comprises 14 residues. Germline V gives CDR1 MDHEN, CDR2 SYDVKM. Trimming removed 5 bases at V and 9 bases at J, with 14 bases between. CDR3 bases: TGTGCCAGCAGTGACTCCAATAGGGGTTCACCCCTCCACTTT. As protein: CASSDSNRGSPLHF.

The chain links TRBV6-5 to TRBJ1-6; tentative D call: TRBD1 (5 bases). V gave up 6 bases and J gave up 13 bases, with 16 bases separating them. The germline gives CDR1 MNHEY, CDR2 SVGAGI. CDR3 length: 13 residues. The CDR3 DNA reads as TGTGCCAGCAGCCGAGACAGTCCCTCGCCCCTCCACTTT. Its protein is CASSRDSPSPLHF.

The chain recombines TRBV27 with TRBJ2-2; D is undetermined. This CDR3 has 17 residues. V gave up 0 bases and J gave up 0 bases, with 11 bases separating them. Germline V gene sequence: CDR1 MNHEY, CDR2 SMNVEV (reference sequence). The DNA for the CDR3 is TGTGCCAGCAGTTTATCAATCACAATCTCGAACACCGGGGAGCTGTTTTTT. Protein: CASSLSITISNTGELFF.

The chain carries TRBV12-3 or TRBV12-4 and TRBJ1-1, with 8 bases fitting TRBD1. The V and J ends lost 7 bases and 3 bases, in that order; junction bases with no gene match: 4. The CDR3 has 13 amino acids. The DNA for the CDR3 is TGTGCCAGCATCTCGACAGGGGACACTGAAGCTTTCTTT. Amino acids: CASISTGDTEAFF.

CDR3 amino acids: CASSVGASGVTNTGELFF. For the CDR3, the DNA is TGTGCCAGCAGCGTAGGAGCTAGCGGAGTTACGAACACCGGGGAGCTGTTTTTT. The gene calls are TRBV9 and TRBJ2-2; 7 bases line up with TRBD2. Germline-derived CDR1 and CDR2 are SGDLS and YYNGEE. The CDR3 runs to 18 residues. Trimming at V came to 0 bases and at J to 0 bases, leaving 8 bases not matched to a gene.

V is TRBV2 and J is TRBJ1-2, with TRBD1 matching over 7 bases. The CDR3 loop spans 15 amino acids. Germline V gene data show CDR1 as SNHLY and CDR2 as FYNNEI. V was pared by 1 base and J by 3 bases, with 5 bases of the junction left unmatched. The CDR3 DNA sequence: TGTGCCAGCAGTGAAGTTGCGGGGACAGACTATGGCTACACCTTC. This sequence encodes CASSEVAGTDYGYTF.

The rearrangement uses TRBV30 and TRBJ2-2; D is possibly TRBD2 (6 bases). CDR1 is GTSNPN, CDR2 SVGIG, per germline (reference sequence). Trimming took off 5 bases at V and 0 bases at J, with 16 bases between the two ends. This CDR3 has 16 residues. The CDR3 DNA sequence: TGTGCCTGGGGGAGACTAGGAGCCGCGAACACCGGGGAGCTGTTTTTT. It specifies CAWGRLGAANTGELFF.

The chain is built from TRBV18 and TRBJ2-1, with 14 nucleotides matching TRBD2. The CDR3 extends over 19 amino acids. The V gene end was trimmed by 5 bases and the J gene end by 6 bases; junction bases not matched to a gene: 15. The germline CDR1 and CDR2 sequences are KGHSH and LQKENI. The CDR3 sequence is CASSSQLGTSGRRSNEQFF. CDR3 nucleotide sequence: TGTGCCAGCTCATCACAACTCGGGACTAGCGGGAGACGCAGCAATGAGCAGTTCTTC.